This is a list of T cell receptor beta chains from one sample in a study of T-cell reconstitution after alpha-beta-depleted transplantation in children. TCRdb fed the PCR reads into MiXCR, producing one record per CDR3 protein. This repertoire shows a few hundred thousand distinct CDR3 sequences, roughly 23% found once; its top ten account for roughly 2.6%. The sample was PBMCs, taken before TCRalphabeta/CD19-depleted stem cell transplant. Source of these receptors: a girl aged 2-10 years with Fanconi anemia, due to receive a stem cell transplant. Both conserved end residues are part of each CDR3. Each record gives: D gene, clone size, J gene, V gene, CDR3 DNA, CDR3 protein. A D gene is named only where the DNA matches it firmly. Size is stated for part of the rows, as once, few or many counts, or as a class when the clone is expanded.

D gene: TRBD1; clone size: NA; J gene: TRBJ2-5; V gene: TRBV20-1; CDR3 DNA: TGCAGTGCTAGAGATACAGGGGTATCGGAGACCCAGTACTTC; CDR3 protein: CSARDTGVSETQYF
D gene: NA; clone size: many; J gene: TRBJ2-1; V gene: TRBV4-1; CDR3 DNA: TGCGCCAGCACCCCACCCGGGGCCAATGAGCAGTTCTTC; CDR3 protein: CASTPPGANEQFF
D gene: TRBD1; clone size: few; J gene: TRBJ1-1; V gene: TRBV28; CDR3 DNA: TGTGCCAGCAGTTTATTAGGAGGGGGCGCTTTCTTT; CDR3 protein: CASSLLGGGAFF
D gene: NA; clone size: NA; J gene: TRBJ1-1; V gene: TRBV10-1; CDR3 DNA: TGCGCCAGCATGCAGTTCAAACCGAACACTGAAGCTTTCTTT; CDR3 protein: CASMQFKPNTEAFF
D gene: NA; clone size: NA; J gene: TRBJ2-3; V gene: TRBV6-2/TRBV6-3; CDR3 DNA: TGTGCCAGCGACAACAGGCACCGCACGGATACGCAGTATTTT; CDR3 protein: CASDNRHRTDTQYF
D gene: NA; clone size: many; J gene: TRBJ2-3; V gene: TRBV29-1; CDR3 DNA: TGCAGCGTTGAATTCACTGGTACGCAGTATTTT; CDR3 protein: CSVEFTGTQYF
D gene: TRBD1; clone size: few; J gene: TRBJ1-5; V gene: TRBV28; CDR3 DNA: TGTGCCAGCAGTAACAGGGGACGACAGCCCCAGCATTTT; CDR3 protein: CASSNRGRQPQHF
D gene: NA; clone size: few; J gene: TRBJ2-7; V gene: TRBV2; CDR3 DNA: TGTGCCAGCAGTGATCCCCCCTGGCGAGCTGGGAGCTCCTACGAGCAGTACTTC; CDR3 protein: CASSDPPWRAGSSYEQYF
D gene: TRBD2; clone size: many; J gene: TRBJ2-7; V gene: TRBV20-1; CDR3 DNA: TGCAGTGCTTCCCGTCAGCGGGAGGGAGTCGAGCAGTACTTC; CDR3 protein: CSASRQREGVEQYF
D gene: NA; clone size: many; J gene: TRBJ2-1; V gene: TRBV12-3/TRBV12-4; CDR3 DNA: TGTGCCAGCCGACCAACCCGGAATGAGCAGTTCTTC; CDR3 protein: CASRPTRNEQFF
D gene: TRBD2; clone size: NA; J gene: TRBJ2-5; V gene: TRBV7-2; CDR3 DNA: TGTGCCAGCAGCCGAGATAGCGGGGGGGCTTCTGAGACCCAGTACTTC; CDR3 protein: CASSRDSGGASETQYF
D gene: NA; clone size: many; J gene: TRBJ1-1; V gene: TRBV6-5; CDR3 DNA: TGTGCCAGCAGCCAAGACACGATGAACACTGAAGCTTTCTTT; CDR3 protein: CASSQDTMNTEAFF
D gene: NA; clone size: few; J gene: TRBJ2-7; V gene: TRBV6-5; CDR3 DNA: TGTGCCAGCGGGGTGAGCTCCTACGAGCAGTACTTC; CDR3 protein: CASGVSSYEQYF
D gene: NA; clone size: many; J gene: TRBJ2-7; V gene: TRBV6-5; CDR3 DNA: TGTGCCAGCAGTCACAGGTACGAGCAGTACTTC; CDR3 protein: CASSHRYEQYF
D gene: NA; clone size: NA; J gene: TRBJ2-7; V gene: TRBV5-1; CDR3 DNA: TGCGCCAGCAGCTTGGAAGCTCGGCACGAGCAGTACTTC; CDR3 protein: CASSLEARHEQYF
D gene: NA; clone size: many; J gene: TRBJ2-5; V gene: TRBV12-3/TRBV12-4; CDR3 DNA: TGTGCCAGCACCCTCGGGGTAGAGACCCAGTACTTC; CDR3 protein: CASTLGVETQYF
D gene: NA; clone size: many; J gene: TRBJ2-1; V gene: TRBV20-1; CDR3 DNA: TGCAGTGCTCGAGGAGGGGGCCATGAGCAGTTCTTC; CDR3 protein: CSARGGGHEQFF
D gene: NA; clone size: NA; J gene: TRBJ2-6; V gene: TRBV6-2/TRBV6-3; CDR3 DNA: TGTGCCAGCAGTTACCTCAGGCCCTCTGGGGCCAACGTCCTGACTTTC; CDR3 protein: CASSYLRPSGANVLTF
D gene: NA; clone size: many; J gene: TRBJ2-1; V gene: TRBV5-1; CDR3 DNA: TGCGCCAGCAGCTTGGCTCAAAATGAGCAGTTCTTC; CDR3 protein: CASSLAQNEQFF
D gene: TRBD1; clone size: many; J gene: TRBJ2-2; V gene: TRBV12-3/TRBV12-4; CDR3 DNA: TGTGCCAGCAGTTTCAGGGACAGTAACACCGGGGAGCTGTTTTTT; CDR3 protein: CASSFRDSNTGELFF
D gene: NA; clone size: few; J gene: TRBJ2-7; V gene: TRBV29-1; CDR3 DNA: TGCAGCGTTGAACTTCCCGAAGAGCAGTACTTC; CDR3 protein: CSVELPEEQYF
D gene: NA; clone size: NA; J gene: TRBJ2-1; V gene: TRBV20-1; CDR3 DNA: TGCAGTGCCGAGGGAAGCCCCACTTACAATGAGCAGTTCTTC; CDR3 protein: CSAEGSPTYNEQFF
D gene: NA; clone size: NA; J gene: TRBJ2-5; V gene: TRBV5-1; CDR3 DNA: TGCGCCAGCAGCCGTATTCGGGGCCAAGAGACCCAGTACTTC; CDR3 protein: CASSRIRGQETQYF
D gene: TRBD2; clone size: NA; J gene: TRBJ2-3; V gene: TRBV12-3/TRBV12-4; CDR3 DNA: TGTGCCAGCAGCCGACTAGCGGGGCCAGATACGCAGTATTTT; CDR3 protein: CASSRLAGPDTQYF
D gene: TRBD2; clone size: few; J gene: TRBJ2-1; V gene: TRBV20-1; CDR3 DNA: TGCAGTGCTAGGGGCAAGCGGGGGATCAATGAGCAGTTCTTC; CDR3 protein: CSARGKRGINEQFF
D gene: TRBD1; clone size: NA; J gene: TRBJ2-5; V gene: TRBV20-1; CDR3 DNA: TGCAGTGCTATTACGACAGGGCTACGGGAGACCCAGTACTTC; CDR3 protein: CSAITTGLRETQYF
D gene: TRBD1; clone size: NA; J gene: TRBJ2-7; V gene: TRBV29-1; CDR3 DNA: TGCAGCGTTGCTGGGACAGGCGAGCAGTACTTC; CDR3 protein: CSVAGTGEQYF
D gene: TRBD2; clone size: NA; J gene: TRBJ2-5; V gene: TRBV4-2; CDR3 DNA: TGTGCCAGCAGCCAAGATCAGCGGGAACAAGAGACCCAGTACTTC; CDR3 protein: CASSQDQREQETQYF
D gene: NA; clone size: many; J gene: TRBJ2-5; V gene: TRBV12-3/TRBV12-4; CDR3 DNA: TGTGCCAGCAGTTTAGTACAGGGCCAGACCCAGTACTTC; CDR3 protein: CASSLVQGQTQYF
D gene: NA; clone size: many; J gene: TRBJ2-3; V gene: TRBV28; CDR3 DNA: TGTGCCAGCAGTCAATCTCTGATCGGATATACGCAGTATTTT; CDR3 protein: CASSQSLIGYTQYF
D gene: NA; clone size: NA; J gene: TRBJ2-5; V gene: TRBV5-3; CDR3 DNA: TGTGCCAGAAGTCCTCGCCCCGGGACCAAAGAGACCCAGTACTTC; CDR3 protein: CARSPRPGTKETQYF
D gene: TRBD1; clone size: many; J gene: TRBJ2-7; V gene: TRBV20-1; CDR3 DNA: TGCAGTGCTTGGGTAGGCAGGGGGCGGAACGAGCAGTACTTC; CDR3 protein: CSAWVGRGRNEQYF
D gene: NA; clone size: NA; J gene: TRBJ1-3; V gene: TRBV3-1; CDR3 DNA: TGTGCCAGCAGCCAAGTACAGGTGAGCTCTGGAAACACCATATATTTT; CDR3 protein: CASSQVQVSSGNTIYF
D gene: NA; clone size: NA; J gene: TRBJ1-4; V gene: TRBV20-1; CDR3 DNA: TGCAGTGCTAGAGATCTACGGGATAATGAAAAACTGTTTTTT; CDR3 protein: CSARDLRDNEKLFF